This paragraph covers one T cell receptor beta chain sequence. The antigen is undetermined. This sample is part of a study of cytomegalovirus exposure and HLA in healthy donors. Turning to the study itself: From HLA-typed donors, an early data release held approximately 85 million unique TCRs.

V was clipped by 3 bases and J by 5 bases, with 14 bases between them. CDR3 length equals 14 residues. Germline V CDR1 and CDR2: SGHDT, YYEEEE. PCR employed 60 Vbeta and 13 Jbeta primers. Assay: immunoSEQ multiplex PCR; the TCRdb copy retains only in-frame clones and omits some. The table lists 150,000 to 200,000 clones, 77% of them singletons. Study results and caveats: One cluster of highly shared sequence variants probably arose as a sequencing artifact.

This TCR was recovered from a woman in her 30s in good health and CMV-seronegative. The rearrangement uses TRBV5-6 and TRBJ1-2, with TRBD1 as a possible D gene (6 bases). What was sequenced was PBMCs. In DNA, the CDR3 is TGTGCCAGCAGCTCATCCGGGACAAAGTATGGCTACACCTTC. Amino acids: CASSSSGTKYGYTF.